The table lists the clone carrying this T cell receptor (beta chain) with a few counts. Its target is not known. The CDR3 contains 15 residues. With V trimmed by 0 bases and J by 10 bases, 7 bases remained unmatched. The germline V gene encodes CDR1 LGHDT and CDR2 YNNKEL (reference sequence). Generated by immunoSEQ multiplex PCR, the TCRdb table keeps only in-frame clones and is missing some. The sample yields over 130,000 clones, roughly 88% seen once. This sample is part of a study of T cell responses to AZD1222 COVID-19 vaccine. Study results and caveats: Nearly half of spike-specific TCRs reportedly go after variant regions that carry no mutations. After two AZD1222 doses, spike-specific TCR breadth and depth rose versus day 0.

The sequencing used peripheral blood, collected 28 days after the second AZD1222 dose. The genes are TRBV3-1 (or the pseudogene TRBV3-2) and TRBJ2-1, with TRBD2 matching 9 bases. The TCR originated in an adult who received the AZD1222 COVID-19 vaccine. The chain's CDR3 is CASSQDVIAGEEQFF. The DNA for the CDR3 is TGTGCCAGCAGCCAAGATGTAATAGCGGGAGAAGAGCAGTTCTTC.